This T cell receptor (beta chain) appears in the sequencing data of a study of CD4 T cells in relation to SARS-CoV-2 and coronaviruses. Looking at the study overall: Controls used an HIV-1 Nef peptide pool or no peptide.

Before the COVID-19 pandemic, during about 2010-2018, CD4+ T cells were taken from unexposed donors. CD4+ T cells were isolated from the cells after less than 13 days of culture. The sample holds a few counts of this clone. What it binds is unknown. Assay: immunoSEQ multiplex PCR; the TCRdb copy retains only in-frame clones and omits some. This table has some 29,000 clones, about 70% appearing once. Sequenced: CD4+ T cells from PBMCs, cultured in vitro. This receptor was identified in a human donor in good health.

In nucleotides, the CDR3 is TGTGCCAGCAAGGGATGGGACACGCAGTATTTT. Translated: CASKGWDTQYF. The chain couples TRBV2 to TRBJ2-3, with D perhaps assigned TRBD1 or TRBD2 (5 bases each). V dropped 7 bases and J dropped 9 bases, with 11 bases sitting between them. CDR3 length: 11 amino acids. The germline CDR1 and CDR2 sequences are SNHLY and FYNNEI.